This record looks at one TCR beta chain sequence and its context. Its target is not known. The entry originates in a study of T cell responses to AZD1222 COVID-19 vaccine. Overall study findings and caveats: Scientists sampled the repertoires only once the peak T cell response had passed. Reportedly, nearly half of unique spike TCRs recognized epitopes outside B.1.351/B.1.1.7 mutations.

Assay used: immunoSEQ multiplex PCR; TCRdb lists only in-frame clones, some missing. The sample lists approximately 140,000 clones, 90% to 95% seen once, with 5.1% in the top ten. V was pared by 3 bases and J by 12 bases, with 17 bases of the junction left unmatched. The germline V gene has CDR1 GTSNPN and CDR2 SVGIG (reference sequence). CDR3 length equals 15 residues. This TCR derives from an adult in good health. Sequencing used peripheral blood, obtained on day 0 of AZD1222 vaccination. V is TRBV30 and J is TRBJ1-2; 9 nucleotides align to TRBD1. Here the CDR3 DNA reads TGTGCCTGGAGCGGACCCCCGGACAGGGGAGAGTTGAACACCTTC. It encodes CAWSGPPDRGELNTF.